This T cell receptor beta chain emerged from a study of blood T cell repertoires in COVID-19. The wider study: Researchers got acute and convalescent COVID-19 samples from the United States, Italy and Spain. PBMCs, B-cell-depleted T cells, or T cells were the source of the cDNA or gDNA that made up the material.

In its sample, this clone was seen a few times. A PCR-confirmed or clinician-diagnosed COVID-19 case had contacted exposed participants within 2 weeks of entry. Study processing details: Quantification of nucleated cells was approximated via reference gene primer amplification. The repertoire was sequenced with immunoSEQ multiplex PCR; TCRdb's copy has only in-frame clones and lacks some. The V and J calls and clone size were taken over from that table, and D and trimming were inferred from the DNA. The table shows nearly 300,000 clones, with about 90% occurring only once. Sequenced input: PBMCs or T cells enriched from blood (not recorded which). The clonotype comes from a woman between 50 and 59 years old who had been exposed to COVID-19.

CDR3 sequence (DNA): TGTGCCAGTAGTATCCAGAACACCGGGGAGCTGTTTTTT. Its translation is CASSIQNTGELFF. This chain links TRBV19 with TRBJ2-2; unclear D gene. Germline CDR1 and CDR2: LNHDA and SQIVND (reference sequence). Trimming cost V 3 bases and J 1 base, with 3 bases left between them. The CDR3 runs 13 residues.